Reported below is one T cell receptor beta chain. Antigen specificity is unknown. Profiled with immunoSEQ multiplex PCR; TCRdb holds only in-frame clones, not every one. The sample lists 20,000 to 25,000 clones, 65% to 75% occurring once. The data were obtained in a study of vaccination effects on CD4 cells after COVID-19. Study details: Each participant was administered two doses of either the BNT162b2 or the mRNA-1273 vaccine.

The study's findings and limits: Among infection- and vaccine-induced clones, marked clonal contraction occurred late after vaccination.

Expansion of antigen-specific CD4+ T cells with viral peptide pools was carried out by the ViraFEST assay before sequencing. Investigators separated out CD4+ T cells once more than nine days of culture had passed. Testing of the vaccine recipients showed negative nucleocapsid antibodies and no prior SARS-CoV-2 infection. The material was CD4+ T cells from PBMCs cultured with HCoV-NL63 spike peptides, obtained before COVID-19 vaccination. The clonotype originates from a human donor who received a COVID-19 vaccine.

CDR3 in amino acids: CATKQGDTEAFF. Here the CDR3 DNA reads TGTGCCACCAAACAGGGGGACACTGAAGCTTTCTTT. This chain connects TRBV6-5 to TRBJ1-1; 8 nucleotides align to TRBD1. V lost 10 bases, J lost 3 bases, and 4 bases stayed unmatched. Per germline, CDR1 MNHEY and CDR2 SVGAGI. This CDR3 has 12 amino acids.